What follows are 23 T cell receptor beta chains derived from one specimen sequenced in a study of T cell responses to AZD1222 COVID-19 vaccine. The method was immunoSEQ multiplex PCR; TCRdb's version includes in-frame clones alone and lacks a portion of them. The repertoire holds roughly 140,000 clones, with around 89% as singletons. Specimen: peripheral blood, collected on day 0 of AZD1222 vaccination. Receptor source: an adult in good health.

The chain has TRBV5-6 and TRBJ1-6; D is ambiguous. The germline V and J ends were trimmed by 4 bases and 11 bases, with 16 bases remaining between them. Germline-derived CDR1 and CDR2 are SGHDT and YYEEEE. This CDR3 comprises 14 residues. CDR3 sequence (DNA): TGTGCCAGCAGCCCCATCGGAGGGAGGGCACCCCTCCACTTT. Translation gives CASSPIGGRAPLHF.

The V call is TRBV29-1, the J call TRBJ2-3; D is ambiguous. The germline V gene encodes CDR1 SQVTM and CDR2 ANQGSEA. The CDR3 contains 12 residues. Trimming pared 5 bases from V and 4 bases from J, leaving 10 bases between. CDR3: CSVPGRSDTQYF. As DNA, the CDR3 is TGCAGCGTTCCTGGACGATCAGATACGCAGTATTTT.

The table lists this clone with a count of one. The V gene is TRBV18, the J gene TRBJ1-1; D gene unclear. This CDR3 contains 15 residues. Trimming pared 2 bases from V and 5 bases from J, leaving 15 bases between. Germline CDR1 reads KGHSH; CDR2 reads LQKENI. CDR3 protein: CASSPLMGKGTEAFF. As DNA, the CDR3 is TGTGCCAGCTCACCATTGATGGGGAAAGGGACTGAAGCTTTCTTT.

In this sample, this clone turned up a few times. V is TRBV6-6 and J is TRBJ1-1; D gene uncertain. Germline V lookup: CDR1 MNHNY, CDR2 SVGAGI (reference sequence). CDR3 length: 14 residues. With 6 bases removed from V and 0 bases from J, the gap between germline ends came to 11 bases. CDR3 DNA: TGTGCCAGCAGAATCGACCTCCTGAACACTGAAGCTTTCTTT. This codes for CASRIDLLNTEAFF.

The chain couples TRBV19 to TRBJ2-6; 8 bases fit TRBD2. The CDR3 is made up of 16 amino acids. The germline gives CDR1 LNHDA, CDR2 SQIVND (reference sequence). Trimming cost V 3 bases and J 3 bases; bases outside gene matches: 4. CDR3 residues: CASSMDGRVGANVLTF. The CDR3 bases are TGTGCCAGTAGTATGGACGGGAGGGTTGGGGCCAACGTCCTGACTTTC.

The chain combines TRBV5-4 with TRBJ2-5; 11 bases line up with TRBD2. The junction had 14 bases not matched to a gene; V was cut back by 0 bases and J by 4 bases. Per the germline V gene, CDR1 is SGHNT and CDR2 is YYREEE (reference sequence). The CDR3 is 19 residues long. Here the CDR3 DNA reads TGTGCCAGCAGCTTGGCCAATTTAGCGGGAGGGCCGACGGGAGAGACCCAGTACTTC. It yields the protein CASSLANLAGGPTGETQYF.

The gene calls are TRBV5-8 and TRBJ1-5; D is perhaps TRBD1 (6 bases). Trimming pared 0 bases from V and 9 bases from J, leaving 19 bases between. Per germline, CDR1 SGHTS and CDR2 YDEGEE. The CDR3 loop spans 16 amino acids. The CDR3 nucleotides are TGTGCCAGCAGCTTGGCAGGGCAGGGGAGTTTTCGGCCCCAGCATTTT. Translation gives CASSLAGQGSFRPQHF.

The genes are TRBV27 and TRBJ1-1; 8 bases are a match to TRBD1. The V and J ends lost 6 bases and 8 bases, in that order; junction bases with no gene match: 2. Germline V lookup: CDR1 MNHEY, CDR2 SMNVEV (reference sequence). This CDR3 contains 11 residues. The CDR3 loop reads CASRRQGEAFF. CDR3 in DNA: TGTGCCAGCAGGCGACAGGGGGAAGCTTTCTTT.

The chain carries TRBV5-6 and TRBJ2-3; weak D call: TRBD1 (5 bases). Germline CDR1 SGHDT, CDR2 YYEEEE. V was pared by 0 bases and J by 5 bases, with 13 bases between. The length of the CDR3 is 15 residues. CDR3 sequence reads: CASSLGRGGGDTQYF. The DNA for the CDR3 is TGTGCCAGCAGCTTGGGTAGGGGCGGCGGAGATACGCAGTATTTT.

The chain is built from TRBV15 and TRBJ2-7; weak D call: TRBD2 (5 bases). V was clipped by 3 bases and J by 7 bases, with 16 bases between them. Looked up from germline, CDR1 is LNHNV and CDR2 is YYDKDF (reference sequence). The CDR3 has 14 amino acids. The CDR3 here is CATSRSNEGGEQYF. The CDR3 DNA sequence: TGTGCCACCAGCAGGTCGAACGAGGGCGGGGAGCAGTACTTC.

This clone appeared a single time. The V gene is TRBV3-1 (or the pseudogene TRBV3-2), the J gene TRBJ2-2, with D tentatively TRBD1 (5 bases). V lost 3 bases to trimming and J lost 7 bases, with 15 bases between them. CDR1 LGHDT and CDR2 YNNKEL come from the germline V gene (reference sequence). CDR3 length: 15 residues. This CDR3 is CASSHLGWGNGELFF. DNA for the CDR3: TGTGCCAGCAGCCACCTAGGGTGGGGCAACGGGGAGCTGTTTTTT.

The CDR3 region has the DNA TGTGCCAGCAGCCTGGGACTAGCGTCCTACAATGAGCAGTTCTTC. Amino acids: CASSLGLASYNEQFF. The rearrangement joins TRBV7-9 to TRBJ2-1, with 10 bases fitting TRBD2. The CDR3 has 15 amino acids. Germline V CDR1 and CDR2: SEHNR, FQNEAQ (reference sequence). The V gene end was trimmed by 5 bases and the J gene end by 1 base; junction bases not matched to a gene: 2.

CDR3 in amino acids: CASSASHSPYGYTF. CDR3 sequence (DNA): TGCGCCAGCAGCGCTTCCCACAGTCCCTATGGCTACACCTTC. The chain has TRBV5-1 and TRBJ1-2; D gene ambiguous. Germline V CDR1 and CDR2: SGHRS, YFSETQ. CDR3 length equals 14 residues. V was trimmed by 4 bases and J by 4 bases, leaving 14 bases between them.

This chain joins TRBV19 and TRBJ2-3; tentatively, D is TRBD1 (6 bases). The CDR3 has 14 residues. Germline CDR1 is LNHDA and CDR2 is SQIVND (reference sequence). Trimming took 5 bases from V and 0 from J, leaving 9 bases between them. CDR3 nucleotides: TGTGCCAGTAGTCACAGGGCTAGCACAGATACGCAGTATTTT. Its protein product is CASSHRASTDTQYF.

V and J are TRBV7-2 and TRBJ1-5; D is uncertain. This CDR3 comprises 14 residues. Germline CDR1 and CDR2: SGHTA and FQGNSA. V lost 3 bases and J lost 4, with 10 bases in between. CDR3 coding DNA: TGTGCCAGCAGCTTGATTCAGGCAAATCAGCCCCAGCATTTT. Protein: CASSLIQANQPQHF.

Here the CDR3 reads CASSPDISSYNEQFF. As DNA, the CDR3 is TGTGCCAGCAGCCCAGACATCTCCTCCTACAATGAGCAGTTCTTC. The rearrangement uses TRBV6-5 and TRBJ2-1; no clear D gene. The germline V and J ends were trimmed by 6 bases and 0 bases, with 12 bases remaining between them. Germline CDR1 is MNHEY and CDR2 is SVGAGI. The CDR3 sequence is 15 residues long.

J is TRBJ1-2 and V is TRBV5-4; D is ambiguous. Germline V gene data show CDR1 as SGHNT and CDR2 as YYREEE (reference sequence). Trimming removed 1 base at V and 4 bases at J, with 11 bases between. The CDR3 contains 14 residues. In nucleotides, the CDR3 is TGTGCCAGCAGCTTGAAATACACGCTCTATGGCTACACCTTC. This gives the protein CASSLKYTLYGYTF.

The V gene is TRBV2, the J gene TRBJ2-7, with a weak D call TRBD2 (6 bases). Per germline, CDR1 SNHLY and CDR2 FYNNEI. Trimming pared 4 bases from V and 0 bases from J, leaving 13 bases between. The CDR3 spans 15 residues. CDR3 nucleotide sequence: TGTGCCAGCAGTGTCCCGGGACTTAGCTCCTACGAGCAGTACTTC. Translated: CASSVPGLSSYEQYF. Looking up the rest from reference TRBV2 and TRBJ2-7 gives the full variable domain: EPEVTQTPSHQVTQMGQEVILRCVPISNHLYFYWYRQILGQKVEFLVSFYNNEISEKSEIFDDQFSVERPDGSNFTLKIRSTKLEDSAMYFCASSVPGLSSYEQYFGPGTRLTVT.

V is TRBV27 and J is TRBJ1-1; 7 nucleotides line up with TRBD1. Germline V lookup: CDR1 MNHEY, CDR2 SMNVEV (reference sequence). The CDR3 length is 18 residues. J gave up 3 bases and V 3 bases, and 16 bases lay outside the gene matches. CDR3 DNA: TGTGCCAGCAGTTTCTCCACTCCAAGAAGGACAGGAGACACTGAAGCTTTCTTT. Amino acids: CASSFSTPRRTGDTEAFF.

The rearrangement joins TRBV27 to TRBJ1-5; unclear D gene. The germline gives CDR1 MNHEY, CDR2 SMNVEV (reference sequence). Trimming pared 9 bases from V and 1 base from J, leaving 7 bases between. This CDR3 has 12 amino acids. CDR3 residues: CARGESNQPQHF. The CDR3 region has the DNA TGTGCCAGGGGCGAGAGCAATCAGCCCCAGCATTTT.

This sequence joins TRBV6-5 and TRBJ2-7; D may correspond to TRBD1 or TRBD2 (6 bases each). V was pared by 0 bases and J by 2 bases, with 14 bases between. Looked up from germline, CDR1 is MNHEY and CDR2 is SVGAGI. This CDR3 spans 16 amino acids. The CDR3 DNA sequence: TGTGCCAGCAGTTACTCAGCCCTAGGGGGGACCTACGAGCAGTACTTC. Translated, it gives CASSYSALGGTYEQYF.

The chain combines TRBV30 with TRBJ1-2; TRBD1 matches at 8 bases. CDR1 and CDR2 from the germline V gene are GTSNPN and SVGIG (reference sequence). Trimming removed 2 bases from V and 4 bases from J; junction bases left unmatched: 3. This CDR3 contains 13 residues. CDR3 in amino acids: CAWSLDRAYGYTF. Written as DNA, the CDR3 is TGTGCCTGGAGTCTGGACAGGGCCTATGGCTACACCTTC.

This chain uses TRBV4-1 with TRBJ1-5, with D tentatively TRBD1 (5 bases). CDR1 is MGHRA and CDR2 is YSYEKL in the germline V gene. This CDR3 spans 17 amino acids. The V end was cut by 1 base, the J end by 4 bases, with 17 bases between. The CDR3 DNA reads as TGCGCCAGCAGCCAAGCCCTCCGGACCAGGGAAAATCAGCCCCAGCATTTT. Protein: CASSQALRTRENQPQHF.